The clone carrying this T cell receptor (beta chain) was observed at least ten times. The antigen is not known. The data are from a study of response to subunit inactivated influenza vaccine. Study-wide points: A suggestion made by the authors is that each seasonal influenza vaccination recruits few new T cells.

This CDR3 spans 16 amino acids. Germline-derived CDR1 and CDR2 are MGHRA and YSYEKL. With 2 bases removed from V and 1 base from J, the gap between germline ends came to 14 bases. TCRdb processed the RT-PCR reads anew with MiXCR; each CDR3 protein has one entry. Counted here are fewer than 600,000 distinct CDR3 sequences, 6.5% to 8% occurring once; the ten biggest clones make up 13%. This material consisted of PBMCs from blood, taken around 25 months after vaccination. This chain uses TRBV4-1 with TRBJ1-1; perhaps TRBD1 as D (6 bases). The clonotype originates from a man in his fifties or sixties who received an inactivated influenza vaccine. CDR3 DNA: TGCGCCAGCAGCCAATCGGGACAATACCCGAACACTGAAGCTTTCTTT. Translated, it gives CASSQSGQYPNTEAFF.